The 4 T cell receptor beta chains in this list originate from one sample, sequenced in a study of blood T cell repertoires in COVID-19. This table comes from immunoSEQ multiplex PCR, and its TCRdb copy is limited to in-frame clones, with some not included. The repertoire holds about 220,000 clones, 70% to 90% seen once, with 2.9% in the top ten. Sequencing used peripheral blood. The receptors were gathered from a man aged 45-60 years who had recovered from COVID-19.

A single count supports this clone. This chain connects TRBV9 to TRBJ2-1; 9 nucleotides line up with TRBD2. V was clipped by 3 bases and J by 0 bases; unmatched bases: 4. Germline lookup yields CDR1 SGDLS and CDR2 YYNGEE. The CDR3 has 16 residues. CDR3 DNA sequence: TGTGCCAGCAGCGCTCGCGGGAGGGCCTCCTACAATGAGCAGTTCTTC. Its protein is CASSARGRASYNEQFF.

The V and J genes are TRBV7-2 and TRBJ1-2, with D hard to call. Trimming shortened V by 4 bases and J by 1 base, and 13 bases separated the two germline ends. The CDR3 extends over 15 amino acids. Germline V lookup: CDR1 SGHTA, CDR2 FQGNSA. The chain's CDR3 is CASSSQAGYNYGYTF. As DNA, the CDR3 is TGTGCCAGCAGCTCGCAAGCAGGTTATAACTATGGCTACACCTTC.

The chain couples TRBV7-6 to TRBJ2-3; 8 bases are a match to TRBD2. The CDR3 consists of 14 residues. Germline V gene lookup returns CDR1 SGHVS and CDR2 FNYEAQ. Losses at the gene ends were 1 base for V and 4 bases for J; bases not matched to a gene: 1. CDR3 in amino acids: CASSLVGLADTQYF. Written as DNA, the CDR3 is TGTGCCAGCAGCTTAGTGGGACTAGCAGATACGCAGTATTTT. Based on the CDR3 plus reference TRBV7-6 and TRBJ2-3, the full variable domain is GAGVSQSPRYKVTKRGQDVALRCDPISGHVSLYWYRQALGQGPEFLTYFNYEAQQDKSGLPNDRFSAERPEGSISTLTIQRTEQRDSAMYRCASSLVGLADTQYFGPGTRLTVL.

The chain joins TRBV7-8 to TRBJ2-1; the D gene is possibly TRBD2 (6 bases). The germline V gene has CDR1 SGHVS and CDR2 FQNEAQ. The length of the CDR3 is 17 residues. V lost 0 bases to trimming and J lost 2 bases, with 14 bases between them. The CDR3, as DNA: TGTGCCAGCAGCTTAGCAGGGATAGCGGAGCCCTACAATGAGCAGTTCTTC. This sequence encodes CASSLAGIAEPYNEQFF.